The 26 T cell receptor beta chains in this list originate from one sample, sequenced in a study of cytomegalovirus exposure and HLA in healthy donors. The study ran its PCR with 60 Vbeta and 13 Jbeta primers. Assay: immunoSEQ multiplex PCR; the TCRdb copy retains only in-frame clones and omits some. The profile shows some 140,000 clones, roughly 77% of them singletons. Sample: PBMCs. Receptor source: a man aged 30-40 years in good health.

The chain has TRBV27 and TRBJ1-5; 7 nucleotides align to TRBD1. Trimming cost V 2 bases and J 6 bases; bases outside gene matches: 7. Looked up from germline, CDR1 is MNHEY and CDR2 is SMNVEV (reference sequence). The CDR3 length is 15 residues. The CDR3 coding sequence is TGTGCCAGCAGTTTAACGTCCCAGGGGGGTCAGCCCCAGCATTTT. Protein product: CASSLTSQGGQPQHF.

This rearrangement joins TRBV28 to TRBJ2-3, with 9 nucleotides matching TRBD2. CDR3 length equals 15 residues. The trim removed 7 bases at V and 1 base at J, leaving 6 bases unmatched. Germline V gene data show CDR1 as MDHEN and CDR2 as SYDVKM. Written as DNA, the CDR3 is TGTGCCAGCACCGGGACTAGCTACGGCACAGATACGCAGTATTTT. Its protein is CASTGTSYGTDTQYF.

There are a few counts of this clone. One end of the junction is discordant with germline, which a read error may explain. The chain carries TRBV7-9 and TRBJ1-1; D possibly corresponds to TRBD1 (5 bases). The V gene's germline CDR1 is SEHNR and CDR2 FQNEAQ (reference sequence). The CDR3 is 13 residues long. The CDR3 DNA sequence: TGTTCCAGCAATGGCAGGGCCGGAACTGAAGCTTTCTTT. This codes for CSSNGRAGTEAFF.

The chain recombines TRBV28 with TRBJ1-2, with 9 bases fitting TRBD1. The CDR3 sequence is 12 residues long. The germline CDR1 and CDR2 sequences are MDHEN and SYDVKM. The J segment lost 14 bases and the V segment lost 3 bases, leaving 7 bases of the junction unmatched. In nucleotides, the CDR3 is TGTGCCAGCAGTTTGTGGACAGGGGTCGGAACCTTC. This encodes CASSLWTGVGTF.

The chain links TRBV7-9 to TRBJ2-4, with 7 nucleotides matching TRBD1. V was pared by 4 bases and J by 8 bases, with 14 bases of the junction left unmatched. This CDR3 region has 16 residues. Per the germline V gene, CDR1 is SEHNR and CDR2 is FQNEAQ (reference sequence). CDR3: CASSSLDRPYGDIQYF. CDR3 nucleotide sequence: TGTGCCAGCAGCTCCTTGGACAGGCCTTATGGAGACATTCAGTACTTC.

This clone was counted between two and nine times. Other DNA sequences in this sample translate to the same CDR3. This chain connects TRBV27 to TRBJ1-5, with TRBD1 as a possible D gene (5 bases). The CDR3 sequence is 13 residues long. The V gene's germline CDR1 is MNHEY and CDR2 SMNVEV (reference sequence). Trimming shortened V by 2 bases and J by 7 bases, and 9 bases separated the two germline ends. This CDR3 reads CASSLGAGQPQHF. As DNA, the CDR3 is TGTGCCAGCAGTTTAGGGGCAGGACAGCCCCAGCATTTT.

The rearrangement uses TRBV21-1 and TRBJ2-6; the DNA was not used to check the table's D call, TRBD1. TRBV21-1 is a pseudogene locus. The CDR3 length is 19 residues. The CDR3 here is CASSKEARRGTCGANVLTF. CDR3 coding DNA: TGTGCCAGCAGCAAAGAGGCCAGGCGTGGTACCTGTGGGGCCAACGTCCTGACTTTC.

This rearrangement joins TRBV7-9 to TRBJ2-1; D call uncertain. From germline, CDR1 is SEHNR and CDR2 FQNEAQ (reference sequence). The CDR3 runs 13 residues. V was shortened by 3 bases and J by 6 bases, with 9 bases between the two germline ends. This CDR3 is CASSFAASNEQFF. The CDR3 nucleotides are TGTGCCAGCAGCTTTGCGGCCAGCAATGAGCAGTTCTTC.

This clone appeared a few times. The gene calls are TRBV6-1 and TRBJ1-2; TRBD1 matches at 8 bases. Losses at the gene ends were 2 bases for V and 2 bases for J; bases not matched to a gene: 10. Germline V CDR1 and CDR2: MNHNS, SASEGT. This CDR3 contains 17 residues. The CDR3 loop is CASSEKRGTGLNYGYTF. The DNA of the CDR3 is TGTGCCAGCAGTGAAAAGAGAGGGACAGGACTAAACTATGGCTACACCTTC.

The chain combines TRBV15 with TRBJ2-7; D remains ambiguous. Trimming shortened V by 5 bases and J by 5 bases, and 22 bases separated the two germline ends. Germline CDR1 LNHNV, CDR2 YYDKDF (reference sequence). CDR3 length: 16 residues. CDR3 DNA sequence: TGTGCCACCAGCGTCCGAGGTGTCTCAACCCAAGACGAGCAGTACTTC. Translation: CATSVRGVSTQDEQYF.

This chain links TRBV6-1 with TRBJ1-2; D uncertain. The V gene's germline CDR1 is MNHNS and CDR2 SASEGT. This CDR3 is built from 13 residues. Trimming took off 6 bases at V and 7 bases at J, with 15 bases between the two ends. CDR3 DNA: TGTGCCAGCAGAGTCACGGCGGGCCTTGGCTACACCTTC. Its protein product is CASRVTAGLGYTF.

This clone has a handful of counts. The chain couples TRBV4-1 to TRBJ1-1; D is unclear. Germline V lookup: CDR1 MGHRA, CDR2 YSYEKL. The CDR3 runs to 14 residues. Trimming removed 1 base at V and 1 base at J, with 7 bases between. This chain's CDR3 is CASSQVSGNTEAFF. The CDR3 coding sequence is TGCGCCAGCAGCCAAGTCTCAGGGAACACTGAAGCTTTCTTT.

The V gene is TRBV18, the J gene TRBJ1-4; TRBD1 might be the D (6 bases). The CDR3 contains 15 residues. Germline CDR1 KGHSH, CDR2 LQKENI. V was shortened by 6 bases and J by 0 bases, with 11 bases between the two germline ends. The CDR3 coding sequence is TGTGCCAGCTCGCCGGACAGAGCAACTAATGAAAAACTGTTTTTT. This encodes CASSPDRATNEKLFF. The whole variable domain, filled in from reference TRBV18 and TRBJ1-4, reads NAGVMQNPRHLVRRRGQEARLRCSPMKGHSHVYWYRQLPEEGLKFMVYLQKENIIDESGMPKERFSAEFPKEGPSILRIQQVVRGDSAAYFCASSPDRATNEKLFFGSGTQLSVL.

The chain links TRBV2 to TRBJ2-3; 10 bases are a match to TRBD2. From germline, CDR1 is SNHLY and CDR2 FYNNEI. This CDR3 comprises 14 residues. Trimming at V came to 6 bases and at J to 1 base, leaving 1 base not matched to a gene. CDR3 in DNA: TGTGCCAGCAGGGGGACTAGCGGCACAGATACGCAGTATTTT. Protein sequence: CASRGTSGTDTQYF.

The CDR3 DNA is TGTGCCAGCAGCTTGTTGGATAGCGCTAGCGGGAGTTTTGAGCAGTTCTTC. This encodes CASSLLDSASGSFEQFF. This chain links TRBV5-4 with TRBJ2-1; TRBD2 agrees at 10 bases. The CDR3 length is 17 residues. J was trimmed by 9 bases and V by 1 base; bases with no gene match: 13. CDR1 and CDR2 (germline): SGHNT, YYREEE (reference sequence).

The chain uses TRBV11-2 and TRBJ1-5; tentative D call: TRBD1 (6 bases). Trimming removed 5 bases from V and 3 bases from J, with 11 bases in between. Germline assignment: CDR1 SGHAT and CDR2 FQNNGV. The CDR3 runs 14 residues. The CDR3 region has the DNA TGTGCCAGCAGCCCGGGACATCACAATCAGCCCCAGCATTTT. Translating it yields CASSPGHHNQPQHF.

This clone was recorded a few times. The rearrangement uses TRBV7-9 and TRBJ1-1, with D hard to call. The CDR3 runs 13 residues. Germline V CDR1 and CDR2: SEHNR, FQNEAQ (reference sequence). V was cut by 1 base and J by 8 bases, with 11 bases left in between. The CDR3 DNA is TGTGCCAGCAGCTTAGTTAGTGCAGGCGAAGCTTTCTTT. Amino acid sequence: CASSLVSAGEAFF. Complete variable domain (other parts from reference TRBV7-9 and TRBJ1-1): DTGVSQNPRHKITKRGQNVTFRCDPISEHNRLYWYRQTLGQGPEFLTYFQNEAQLEKSRLLSDRFSAERPKGSFSTLEIQRTEQGDSAMYLCASSLVSAGEAFFGQGTRLTVV.

CDR3 nucleotides: TGTGCCAGCAGAACCCGACAGGGTGACGGTACTGAAGCTTTCTTT. This codes for CASRTRQGDGTEAFF. The rearrangement joins TRBV14 to TRBJ1-1; TRBD1 matches 7 bases. V lost 6 bases and J lost 5; bases outside the gene matches: 12. The CDR3 runs 15 residues. Per germline, CDR1 SGHDN and CDR2 FVKESK.

This chain's CDR3 is CAYDRGVDSNQPQHF. The DNA of the CDR3 is TGTGCCTACGACAGGGGAGTCGATAGCAATCAGCCCCAGCATTTT. The rearrangement uses TRBV30 and TRBJ1-5; TRBD1 aligns across 8 bases. V was clipped by 7 bases and J by 0 bases; unmatched bases: 8. Germline V gene data show CDR1 as GTSNPN and CDR2 as SVGIG (reference sequence). The CDR3 extends over 15 amino acids.

This clone has just a few counts. The chain's CDR3 is CASSPRGRGDLHEQYF. The CDR3 bases are TGTGCCAGCAGCCCTCGGGGCAGGGGAGATCTCCACGAGCAGTACTTC. The chain combines TRBV28 with TRBJ2-7; D possibly corresponds to TRBD1 (6 bases). CDR3 length: 16 residues. The V and J ends lost 6 bases and 5 bases respectively, with 23 bases between them. Germline V gives CDR1 MDHEN, CDR2 SYDVKM.

This clone was seen a handful of times. The chain carries TRBV4-1 and TRBJ2-7; the match to TRBD2 covers 10 bases. J lost 2 bases, V lost 3 bases, and 4 bases had no gene match. The CDR3 has 15 amino acids. Germline loops: CDR1 MGHRA, CDR2 YSYEKL. CDR3 bases: TGCGCCAGCAGCCAGACTAGCGGGCCTGCCTACGAGCAGTACTTC. This sequence encodes CASSQTSGPAYEQYF.

This clone was observed a handful of times. J is TRBJ2-7 and V is TRBV9, with 11 bases matching TRBD2. Trimming cost V 0 bases and J 7 bases; bases outside gene matches: 15. This CDR3 has 18 residues. Germline loops: CDR1 SGDLS, CDR2 YYNGEE. In nucleotides, the CDR3 is TGTGCCAGCAGCGTAGGGCCCCCCATAGCGGGAGGGGTGTGGGAGCAGTACTTC. This translates into CASSVGPPIAGGVWEQYF.

The chain recombines TRBV12-5 with TRBJ1-1; D possibly corresponds to TRBD1 (6 bases). Germline V gene lookup returns CDR1 LGHNT and CDR2 FRNRAP. V was pared by 5 bases and J by 0 bases, with 7 bases between. The length of the CDR3 is 13 residues. CDR3 region: CASGQGLNTEAFF. CDR3 sequence (DNA): TGTGCTAGTGGTCAGGGGTTGAACACTGAAGCTTTCTTT.

This clone turned up a few times. CDR3 bases: TGTGCCAGCAGTTGGACAAACTCTGGGGCCAACGTCCTGACTTTC. Translated: CASSWTNSGANVLTF. The chain carries TRBV28 and TRBJ2-6, with D perhaps TRBD1 (5 bases). V lost 4 bases, J lost 0 bases, and 7 bases lay in between. The CDR3 length is 15 residues. The germline V gene has CDR1 MDHEN and CDR2 SYDVKM.

This clone has a single count. The gene calls are TRBV5-1 and TRBJ2-5; 8 bases align to TRBD1. Germline CDR1 is SGHRS and CDR2 is YFSETQ. V trimming: 6 bases; J trimming: 2 bases; junction bases outside the gene matches: 6. The CDR3 totals 14 residues. The CDR3 protein is CASTPGGRQETQYF. CDR3 bases: TGCGCCAGCACCCCAGGGGGCCGACAAGAGACCCAGTACTTC.

This clone occurred a few times. The chain is built from TRBV18 and TRBJ2-5; a possible D gene is TRBD1 (6 bases). The V gene lost 4 bases and the J gene lost 2 bases, with 11 bases spanning the gap. The CDR3 is made up of 14 amino acids. CDR1 is KGHSH and CDR2 is LQKENI in the germline V gene. The CDR3 DNA reads as TGTGCCAGCTCACTACAGACAGGTCAAGAGACCCAGTACTTC. Translated: CASSLQTGQETQYF.